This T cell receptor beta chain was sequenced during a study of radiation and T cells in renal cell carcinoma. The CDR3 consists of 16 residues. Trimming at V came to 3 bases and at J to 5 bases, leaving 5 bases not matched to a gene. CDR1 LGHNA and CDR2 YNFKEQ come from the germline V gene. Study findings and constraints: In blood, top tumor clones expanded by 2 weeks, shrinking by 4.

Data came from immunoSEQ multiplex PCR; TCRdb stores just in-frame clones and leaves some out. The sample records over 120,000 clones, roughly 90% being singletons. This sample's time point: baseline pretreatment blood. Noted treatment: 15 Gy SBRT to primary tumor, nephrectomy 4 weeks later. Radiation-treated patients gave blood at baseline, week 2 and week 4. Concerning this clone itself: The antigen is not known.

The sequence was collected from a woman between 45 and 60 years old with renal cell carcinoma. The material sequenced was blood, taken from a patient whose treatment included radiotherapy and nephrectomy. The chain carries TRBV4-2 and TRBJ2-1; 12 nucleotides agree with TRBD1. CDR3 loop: CASSQGDRGLHNEQFF. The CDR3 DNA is TGTGCCAGCAGCCAGGGGGACAGGGGGCTCCACAATGAGCAGTTCTTC.